This is a list of T cell receptor beta chains from one sample in a study of graft-versus-host responses after intestinal transplantation. TCRdb's copy holds only in-frame clones and misses some; the assay was immunoSEQ multiplex PCR. This table has some 150,000 clones, approximately 91% appearing once. The antigens for these receptors are not known. This specimen consisted of unstimulated CD4+ T cells sorted from spleen or lymph node cells, obtained before intestinal transplant. Source of these receptors: a human donor who received an intestinal transplant. Both conserved end residues are part of each CDR3. D genes are given only for firm matches. Rows may omit the clone size; those that give it use once, few, many or a size class.

once,TRBJ2-5,.,TRBV10-3,TGTGCCATCAGGGGCGGGACGTATGAGCAGTACTTC,CAIRGGTYEQYF
once,TRBJ1-6,.,TRBV7-8,TGTGCCAGCAGTCGACAACCGGGGGATTCACCCCTCCACTTT,CASSRQPGDSPLHF
.,TRBJ1-1,.,TRBV5-5,TGTGCCAGCAGCTCCCCTTCGGGTGAAGCTTTCTTT,CASSSPSGEAFF
.,TRBJ2-1,TRBD2,TRBV27,TGTGCCAGCAGAGCACCCCCTCCGGGAGGCTCCTACAATGAGCAGTTCTTC,CASRAPPPGGSYNEQFF
.,TRBJ2-7,.,TRBV4-2,TGTGCCAGCAGCCGAGATAGGGTGGGCTACGAGCAGTACTTC,CASSRDRVGYEQYF
.,TRBJ2-1,.,TRBV7-9,TGTGCCAGCAGCTTCCGTGGGACTCAAAGTGAGCAGTTCTTC,CASSFRGTQSEQFF
once,TRBJ2-3,TRBD2,TRBV4-1,TGCGCCAGCAGCCAAGTGGTATTAGCGGGAGGGGTCACATATACGCAGTATTTT,CASSQVVLAGGVTYTQYF
.,TRBJ1-6,.,TRBV6-5,TGTGCCAGCAGTTTTTCGGACTCCTATAATTCACCCCTCCACTTT,CASSFSDSYNSPLHF
.,TRBJ2-1,TRBD2,TRBV5-1,TGCGCCAGCAGTATACTAGCGGGCGGCAATGAGCAGTTCTTC,CASSILAGGNEQFF
.,TRBJ2-2,.,TRBV7-2,TGTGCCAGCAGCTCCCCGGCAGGAGACACCGGGGAGCTGTTTTTT,CASSSPAGDTGELFF
.,TRBJ2-1,TRBD2,TRBV7-3,TGTGCCAGCAGCTTAGAGCGGGGTACTCCCAATGAGCAGTTCTTC,CASSLERGTPNEQFF
.,TRBJ2-7,.,TRBV15,TGTGCCACCAGCCTCGACGGGGGCCTAGGGGGCGGCGAGCAGTACTTC,CATSLDGGLGGGEQYF
.,TRBJ1-6,.,TRBV28,TGTGCCAGCTGGGCAGTTAATTCACCCCTCCACTTT,CASWAVNSPLHF
.,TRBJ1-2,.,TRBV28,TGTGCCAGCAGTAAGACGGGGATGCGTGGCTACACCTTC,CASSKTGMRGYTF
.,TRBJ2-7,.,TRBV5-1,TGCGCCAGCAGCGGGCCCTACGAGCAGTACTTC,CASSGPYEQYF
.,TRBJ1-1,.,TRBV27,TGTGCCAGCAGGGCGACAGGTGGCGCTGAAGCTTTCTTT,CASRATGGAEAFF
.,TRBJ1-5,.,TRBV19,TGTGCCAGTAGTAGAAGGGCCCACCCTGTAGATTCCAATCAGCCCCAGCATTTT,CASSRRAHPVDSNQPQHF
once,TRBJ2-1,.,TRBV9,TGTGCCAGCAGCGCCCGATCTCCAGCGCCTTTCTACAATGAGCAGTTCTTC,CASSARSPAPFYNEQFF
.,TRBJ2-2,TRBD2,TRBV28,TGTGCCAGCAGCCGAAGAACAGCGGGAGGTCCTTTGGTCGGGGAGCTGTTTTTT,CASSRRTAGGPLVGELFF
once,TRBJ2-1,.,TRBV5-4,TGTGCCAGTTCTACGGGATCCGGAAACAATGAGCAGTTCTTC,CASSTGSGNNEQFF
once,TRBJ1-1,.,TRBV7-3,TGTGCCAGCAGCCTCTCGGGTGGCAGCACTGAAGCTTTCTTT,CASSLSGGSTEAFF
.,TRBJ1-3,.,TRBV11-2,TGTGCCAGCAGCTTAGATTTCTTGGGAGCAGGGTCAGGAAACACCATATATTTT,CASSLDFLGAGSGNTIYF
.,TRBJ2-5,TRBD1,TRBV28,TGTGCCAGCAGTTTGACAGGGACAGAGACCCAGTACTTC,CASSLTGTETQYF
.,TRBJ1-6,.,TRBV29-1,TGCAGCGTCTTCAGCACCCTCCACTTT,CSVFSTLHF
.,TRBJ1-1,.,TRBV18,TGTGCCAGCTCTCCAGCGAGTGGCACTGAAGCTTTCTTT,CASSPASGTEAFF
.,TRBJ2-7,TRBD1,TRBV27,TGTGCCAGCAGTCCAGGACCCGGGACAGGAAGTTACGAGCAGTACTTC,CASSPGPGTGSYEQYF
.,TRBJ1-3,.,TRBV18,TGTGCCAGCTCAGCACCCGATCTGGGGGAAAACACCATATATTTT,CASSAPDLGENTIYF
once,TRBJ1-1,.,TRBV6-5,TGTGCCAGCAGTTACAGAGGGACCGGGAGGAACACTGAAGCTTTCTTT,CASSYRGTGRNTEAFF
.,TRBJ2-7,TRBD2,TRBV7-2,TGTGCCAGCAGCCTCGGACTAGCGGGCACCTACGAGCAGTACTTC,CASSLGLAGTYEQYF
.,TRBJ2-5,.,TRBV5-1,TGCGCCAGCAGCCTCGGGACCGGAGAGACCCAGTACTTC,CASSLGTGETQYF
.,TRBJ2-5,.,TRBV18,TGTGCCAGCTCACCGAATCAAGAGATGAGTGGGGCCCAGTACTTC,CASSPNQEMSGAQYF
.,TRBJ2-3,.,TRBV7-3,TGTGCCAGCAGCTTAATGGGAAACACAGATACGCAGTATTTT,CASSLMGNTDTQYF
.,TRBJ1-1,.,TRBV4-1,TGCGCCAGCAGCCAAGAAAAGGTTCAGGGAAACACTGAAGCTTTCTTT,CASSQEKVQGNTEAFF
.,TRBJ1-1,.,TRBV29-1,TGCAGCGTGAGCAAGGGTCCGGTGAACACTGAAGCTTTCTTT,CSVSKGPVNTEAFF
.,TRBJ2-7,.,TRBV27,TGTGCCAGCAGTTTAGTCCCCTCAGGGGACGAGCAGTACTTC,CASSLVPSGDEQYF
.,TRBJ1-4,.,TRBV28,TGTGCCAGCAGTTTGACAGCTACTAATGAAAAACTGTTTTTT,CASSLTATNEKLFF
.,TRBJ2-5,.,TRBV5-1,TGCGCCAGCAGCTTGAACTCGGACGCTATAACAAAGGTAGAGACCCAGTACTTC,CASSLNSDAITKVETQYF
.,TRBJ2-2,.,TRBV7-2,TGTGCCAGCAGCTTATCGGTCGGGTGGAACACCGGGGAGCTGTTTTTT,CASSLSVGWNTGELFF
.,TRBJ1-1,TRBD1,TRBV18,TGTGCCAGCTCACCGGGGACAGCGAACACTGAAGCTTTCTTT,CASSPGTANTEAFF
.,TRBJ2-3,TRBD2,TRBV4-1,TGCGCCAGCAGCCCGGCGGGAGGGCCAGATACGCAGTATTTT,CASSPAGGPDTQYF
.,TRBJ2-3,.,TRBV5-1,TGCGCCAGCAGCTTGGGGCTAGCGATCGGCACAGATACGCAGTATTTT,CASSLGLAIGTDTQYF
.,TRBJ2-2,TRBD2,TRBV6-6,TGTGCCAGCAGTTACCCGGGAGGGCCCACCGGGGAGCTGTTTTTT,CASSYPGGPTGELFF
.,TRBJ2-1,TRBD2,TRBV4-2,TGTGCCAGCAGCCAAGATCGGCCTAGCGGGAGATCCTCCTACAATGAGCAGTTCTTC,CASSQDRPSGRSSYNEQFF
.,TRBJ2-2,.,TRBV5-1,TGCGCCAGCAGCTTAAGTAGCGGGGAGCTGTTTTTT,CASSLSSGELFF
.,TRBJ1-4,.,TRBV5-1,TGCGCCAGCAGATACCGAGGGGGGACATTTGAAAAACTGTTTTTT,CASRYRGGTFEKLFF
once,TRBJ1-4,TRBD1,TRBV5-1,TGCGCCAGCAGCGTCGGGACAGGCAATGAAAAACTGTTTTTT,CASSVGTGNEKLFF
.,TRBJ1-3,.,TRBV14,TGTGCCAGCAGTCCGACATTCTCTGGAAACACCATATATTTT,CASSPTFSGNTIYF
.,TRBJ1-3,.,TRBV5-1,TGCGCCAGCAGCCCCAGGGATTCCGGAAACACCATATATTTT,CASSPRDSGNTIYF
.,TRBJ2-1,.,TRBV10-3,TGTGCCATCAGTGATCTCGATGAGCAGTTCTTC,CAISDLDEQFF
.,TRBJ2-1,.,TRBV5-4,TGTGCCAGCTTCGGACAGTTCAATGAGCAGTTCTTC,CASFGQFNEQFF
.,TRBJ2-5,.,TRBV2,TGTGCCAGCATGGAGACCGTAGGGACCCAGTACTTC,CASMETVGTQYF
once,TRBJ2-1,TRBD1,TRBV7-9,TGTGCCAGCAGCTCCCGGGACAGGCGATACAATGAGCAGTTCTTC,CASSSRDRRYNEQFF
.,TRBJ1-2,.,TRBV9,TGTGCCAGCAGCGTAGAAGGGGCGCTTGGCTACACCTTC,CASSVEGALGYTF
.,TRBJ1-2,.,TRBV29-1,TGCAGCGTTGAAGGACCGGGTAACTATGGCTACACCTTC,CSVEGPGNYGYTF
.,TRBJ2-3,TRBD2,TRBV7-7,TGTGCTAGCAGCTTCCCGGGTTTAGGGCGGGAGTTTCCAGATACGCAGTATTTT,CASSFPGLGREFPDTQYF
.,TRBJ2-3,.,TRBV19,TGTGCCAGTAGGGATTCACCCACGAGCACAGATACGCAGTATTTT,CASRDSPTSTDTQYF